Described below is a single T cell receptor beta chain sequence and its context. What it binds is unknown. The data belong to a study of cytomegalovirus exposure and HLA in healthy donors. PCR used 60 Vbeta primers and 13 Jbeta primers. Data came from immunoSEQ multiplex PCR; TCRdb stores just in-frame clones and leaves some out. The table has approximately 130,000 clones, about 80% seen once; the top ten hold roughly 10%. V was cut by 5 bases and J by 1 base, with 12 bases left in between. The CDR3 is 14 residues long. In germline, CDR1 is MNHEY, CDR2 SVGAGI. Study-level results: Rare TCR sequences dominated, though some public TCRs recurred in many donors.

The chain recombines TRBV6-5 with TRBJ2-7, with D possibly matching TRBD2 (6 bases). The clonotype originates from a woman aged 50 to 60 in good health and CMV-seropositive. Sequencing was performed on PBMCs. DNA for the CDR3: TGTGCCAGCAGTGCGGGACCGATGTCCTACGAGCAGTACTTC. This encodes CASSAGPMSYEQYF.